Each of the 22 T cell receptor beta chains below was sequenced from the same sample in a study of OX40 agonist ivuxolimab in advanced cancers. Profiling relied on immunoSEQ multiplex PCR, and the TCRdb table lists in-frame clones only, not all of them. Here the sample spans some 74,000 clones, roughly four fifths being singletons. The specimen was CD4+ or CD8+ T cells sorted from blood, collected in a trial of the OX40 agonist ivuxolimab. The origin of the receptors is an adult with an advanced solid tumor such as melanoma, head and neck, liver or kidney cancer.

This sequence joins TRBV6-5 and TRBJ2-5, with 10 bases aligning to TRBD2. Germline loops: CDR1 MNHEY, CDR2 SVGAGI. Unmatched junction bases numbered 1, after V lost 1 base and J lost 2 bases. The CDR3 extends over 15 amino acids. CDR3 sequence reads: CASSYLAGGQETQYF. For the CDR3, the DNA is TGTGCCAGCAGTTACTTAGCGGGGGGACAAGAGACCCAGTACTTC.

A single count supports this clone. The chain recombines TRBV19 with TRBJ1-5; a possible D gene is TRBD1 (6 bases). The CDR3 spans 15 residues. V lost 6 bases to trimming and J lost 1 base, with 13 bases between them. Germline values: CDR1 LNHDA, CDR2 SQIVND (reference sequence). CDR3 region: CASRTGEISNQPQHF. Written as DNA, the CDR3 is TGTGCCAGTAGGACAGGAGAGATAAGCAATCAGCCCCAGCATTTT. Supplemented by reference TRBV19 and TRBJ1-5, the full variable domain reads DGGITQSPKYLFRKEGQNVTLSCEQNLNHDAMYWYRQDPGQGLRLIYYSQIVNDFQKGDIAEGYSVSREKKESFPLTVTSAQKNPTAFYLCASRTGEISNQPQHFGDGTRLSIL.

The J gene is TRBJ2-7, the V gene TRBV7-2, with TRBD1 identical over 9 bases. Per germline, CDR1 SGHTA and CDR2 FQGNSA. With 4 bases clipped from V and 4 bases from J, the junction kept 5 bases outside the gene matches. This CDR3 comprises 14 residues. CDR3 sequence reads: CASSSGTGFYEQYF. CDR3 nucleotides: TGTGCCAGCAGCTCCGGGACAGGGTTTTACGAGCAGTACTTC.

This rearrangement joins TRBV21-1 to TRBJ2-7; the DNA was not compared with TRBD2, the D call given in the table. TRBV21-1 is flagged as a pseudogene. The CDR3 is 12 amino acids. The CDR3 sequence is CASSKARRGQYF. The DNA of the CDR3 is TGTGCCAGCAGCAAAGCGCGGCGGGGGCAGTACTTC.

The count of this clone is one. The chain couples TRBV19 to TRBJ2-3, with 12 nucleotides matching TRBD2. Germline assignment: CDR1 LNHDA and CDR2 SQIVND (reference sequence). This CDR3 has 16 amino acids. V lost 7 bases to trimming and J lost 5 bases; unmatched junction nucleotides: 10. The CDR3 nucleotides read TGTGCCAGTAAACGGTCTAGCGGGAGGGCCCTAGATACGCAGTATTTT. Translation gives CASKRSSGRALDTQYF.

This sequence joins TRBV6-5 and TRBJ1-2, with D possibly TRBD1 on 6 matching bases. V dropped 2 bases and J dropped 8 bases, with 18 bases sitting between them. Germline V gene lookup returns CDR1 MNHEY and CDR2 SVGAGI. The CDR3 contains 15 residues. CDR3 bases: TGTGCCAGCAGTTACGGTAGTGGGGGCCTGCGAGGCTACACCTTC. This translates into CASSYGSGGLRGYTF.

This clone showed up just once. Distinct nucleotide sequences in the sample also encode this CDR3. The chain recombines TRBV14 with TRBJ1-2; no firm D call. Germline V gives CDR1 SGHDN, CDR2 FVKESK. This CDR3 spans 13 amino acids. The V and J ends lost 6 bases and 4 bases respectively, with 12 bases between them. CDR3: CASRLTGGYGYTF. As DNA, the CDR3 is TGTGCCAGCAGACTTACCGGCGGCTATGGCTACACCTTC.

CDR3: CATPDRTNYGYTF. In nucleotides, the CDR3 is TGTGCCACCCCGGACAGGACTAACTATGGCTACACCTTC. The V gene is TRBV6-1, the J gene TRBJ1-2; 7 nucleotides match TRBD1. This CDR3 has 13 amino acids. Germline CDR1 MNHNS, CDR2 SASEGT. The trim removed 10 bases at V and 0 bases at J, leaving 5 bases unmatched.

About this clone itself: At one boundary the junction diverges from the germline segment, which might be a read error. In DNA, the CDR3 is TGTGCCAGCAACTTAAGGAGAGAGACCCAGTACTTC. This encodes CASNLRRETQYF. The genes are TRBV7-2 and TRBJ2-5; D is unresolved. The germline V gene encodes CDR1 SGHTA and CDR2 FQGNSA. This CDR3 contains 12 residues.

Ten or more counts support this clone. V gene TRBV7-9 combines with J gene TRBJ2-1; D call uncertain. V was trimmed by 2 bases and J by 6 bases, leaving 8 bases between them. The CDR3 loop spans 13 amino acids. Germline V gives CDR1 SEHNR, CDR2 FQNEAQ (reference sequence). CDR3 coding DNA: TGTGCCAGCAGCTTAATCTCCCCCAATGAGCAGTTCTTC. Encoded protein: CASSLISPNEQFF.

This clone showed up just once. The CDR3 DNA reads TGTGCCATCAGTCGGACAGACTCTGATGGCTACACCTTC. Protein: CAISRTDSDGYTF. The rearrangement links TRBV10-3 to TRBJ1-2, with D perhaps matching TRBD1 (6 bases). Trimming stripped 5 bases from V and 6 bases from J, with 13 bases between. The length of the CDR3 is 13 residues. Germline V lookup: CDR1 ENHRY, CDR2 SYGVKD.

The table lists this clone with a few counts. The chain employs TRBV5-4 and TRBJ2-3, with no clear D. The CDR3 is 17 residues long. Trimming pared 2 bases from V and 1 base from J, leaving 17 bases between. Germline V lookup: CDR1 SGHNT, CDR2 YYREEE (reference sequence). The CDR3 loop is CASSLFYRRSGTDTQYF. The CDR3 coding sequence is TGTGCCAGCAGCTTATTCTATAGGAGATCGGGCACAGATACGCAGTATTTT.

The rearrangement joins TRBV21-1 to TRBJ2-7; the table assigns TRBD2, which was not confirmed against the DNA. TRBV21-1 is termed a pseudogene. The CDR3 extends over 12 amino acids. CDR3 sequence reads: CASSRVSYEQYF. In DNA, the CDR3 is TGTGCCAGCAGCAGAGTTTCCTACGAGCAGTACTTC.

CDR3 sequence (DNA): TGCGCCAGCAGCCAAGTTGGAGGGAACGAGCAGTACTTC. Its protein is CASSQVGGNEQYF. This chain links TRBV4-3 with TRBJ2-7; TRBD2 is a possible D gene (6 bases). The V gene lost 1 base and the J gene lost 5 bases, with 9 bases spanning the gap. The germline CDR1 and CDR2 sequences are LGHNA and YSLEER. The CDR3 has 13 amino acids.

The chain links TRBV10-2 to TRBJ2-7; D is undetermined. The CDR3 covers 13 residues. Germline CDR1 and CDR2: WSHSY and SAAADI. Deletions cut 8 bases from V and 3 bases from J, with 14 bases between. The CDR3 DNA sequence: TGCGCCAGCGGGGATTCGTCCTTCTACGAGCAGTACTTC. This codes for CASGDSSFYEQYF.

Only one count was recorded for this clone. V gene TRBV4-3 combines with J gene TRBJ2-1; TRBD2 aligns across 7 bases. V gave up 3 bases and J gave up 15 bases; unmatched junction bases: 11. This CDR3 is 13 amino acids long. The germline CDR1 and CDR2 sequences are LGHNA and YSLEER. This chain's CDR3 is CASSQAQKGLLFF. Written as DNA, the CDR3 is TGCGCCAGCAGCCAGGCTCAAAAGGGACTACTGTTCTTC.

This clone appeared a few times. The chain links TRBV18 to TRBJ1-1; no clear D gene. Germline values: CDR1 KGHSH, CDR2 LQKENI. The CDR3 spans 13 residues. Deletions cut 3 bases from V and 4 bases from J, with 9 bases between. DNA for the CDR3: TGTGCCAGCTCACCTCCGGAGGGCACTGAAGCTTTCTTT. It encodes CASSPPEGTEAFF.

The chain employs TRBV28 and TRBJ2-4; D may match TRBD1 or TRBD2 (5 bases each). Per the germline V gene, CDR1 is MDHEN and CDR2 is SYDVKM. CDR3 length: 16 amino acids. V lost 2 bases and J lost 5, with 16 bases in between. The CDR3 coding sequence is TGTGCCAGCAGTTTACGGGGCCTCGTGGGCCAAAACATTCAGTACTTC. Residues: CASSLRGLVGQNIQYF.

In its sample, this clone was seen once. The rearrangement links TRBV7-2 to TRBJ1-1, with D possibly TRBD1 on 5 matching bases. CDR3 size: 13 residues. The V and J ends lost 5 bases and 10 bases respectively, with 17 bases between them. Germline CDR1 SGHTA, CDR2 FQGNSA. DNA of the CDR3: TGTGCCAGCAGCGAGCAGGGAGGCGTTGTAGCTTTCTTT. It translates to CASSEQGGVVAFF.

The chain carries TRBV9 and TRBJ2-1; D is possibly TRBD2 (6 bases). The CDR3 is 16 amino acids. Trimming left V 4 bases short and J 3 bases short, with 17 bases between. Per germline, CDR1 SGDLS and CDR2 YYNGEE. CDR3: CASSPPGLQGYNEQFF. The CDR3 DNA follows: TGTGCCAGCAGCCCTCCGGGACTCCAAGGCTACAATGAGCAGTTCTTC. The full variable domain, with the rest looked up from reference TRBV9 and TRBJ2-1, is DSGVTQTPKHLITATGQRVTLRCSPRSGDLSVYWYQQSLDQGLQFLIQYYNGEERAKGNILERFSAQQFPDLHSELNLSSLELGDSALYFCASSPPGLQGYNEQFFGPGTRLTVL.

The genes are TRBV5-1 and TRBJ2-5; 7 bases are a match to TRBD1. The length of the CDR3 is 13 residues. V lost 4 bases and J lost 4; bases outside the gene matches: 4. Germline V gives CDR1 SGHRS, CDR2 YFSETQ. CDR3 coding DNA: TGCGCCAGCAGCCCGGGACAGAGAGAGACCCAGTACTTC. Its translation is CASSPGQRETQYF.

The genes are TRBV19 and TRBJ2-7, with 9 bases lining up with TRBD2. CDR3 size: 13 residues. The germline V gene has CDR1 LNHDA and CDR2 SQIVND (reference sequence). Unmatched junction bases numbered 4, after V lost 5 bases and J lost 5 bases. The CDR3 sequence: CASSRRTSDEQYF. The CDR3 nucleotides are TGTGCCAGTAGTCGTCGGACTAGCGACGAGCAGTACTTC.